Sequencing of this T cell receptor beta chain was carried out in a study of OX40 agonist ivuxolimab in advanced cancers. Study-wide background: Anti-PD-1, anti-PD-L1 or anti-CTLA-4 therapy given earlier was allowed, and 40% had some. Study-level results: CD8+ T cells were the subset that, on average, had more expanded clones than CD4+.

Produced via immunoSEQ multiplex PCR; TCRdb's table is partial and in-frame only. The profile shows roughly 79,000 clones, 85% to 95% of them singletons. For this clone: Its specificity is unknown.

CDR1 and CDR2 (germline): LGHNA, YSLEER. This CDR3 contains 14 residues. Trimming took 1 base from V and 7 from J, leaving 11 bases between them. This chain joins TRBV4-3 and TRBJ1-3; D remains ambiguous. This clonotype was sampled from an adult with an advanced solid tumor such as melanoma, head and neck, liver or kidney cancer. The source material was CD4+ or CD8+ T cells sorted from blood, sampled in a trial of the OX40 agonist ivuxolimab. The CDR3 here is CASSQARGLNTIYF. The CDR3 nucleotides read TGCGCCAGCAGCCAAGCTCGGGGTCTGAACACCATATATTTT.